This entry lists 17 T cell receptor beta chains sequenced from one sample in a study of OX40 agonist ivuxolimab in advanced cancers. Libraries were prepared through the immunoSEQ multiplex PCR assay. The immuneACCESS repertoire file appears here via TCRdb, limited to in-frame rearrangements. These files lack a portion of the clones; in checked studies, under half of the deficit traces to unresolved V genes, and the cause of the others is not known. The sample includes under 70,000 clones, with less than 85% observed a single time. The ten largest account for approximately 3.8% of the sample. The sample consisted of CD4+ or CD8+ T cells sorted from blood, taken in a trial of the OX40 agonist ivuxolimab. These receptors came from an adult with an advanced solid tumor such as melanoma, head and neck, liver or kidney cancer.

The chain links TRBV5-1 to TRBJ2-7; D is possibly TRBD1 (5 bases). Germline V gene lookup returns CDR1 SGHRS and CDR2 YFSETQ. CDR3 length: 18 residues. V lost 4 bases, J lost 3 bases, and 26 bases lay in between. The CDR3 DNA is TGCGCCAGCAGCCGAGACCTCTCGGGCAGGGTAAGGGGCTACGAGCAGTACTTC. Residues: CASSRDLSGRVRGYEQYF. Variable domain in full (rest from reference TRBV5-1 and TRBJ2-7): KAGVTQTPRYLIKTRGQQVTLSCSPISGHRSVSWYQQTPGQGLQFLFEYFSETQRNKGNFPGRFSGRQFSNSRSEMNVSTLELGDSALYLCASSRDLSGRVRGYEQYFGPGTRLTVT.

The chain links TRBV5-1 to TRBJ1-2, with 7 positions matching TRBD1. The CDR3 contains 15 residues. Trimming at V came to 4 bases and at J to 4 bases, leaving 10 bases not matched to a gene. Germline CDR1 is SGHRS and CDR2 is YFSETQ. The CDR3 is CASSRTGDAGYGYTF. The DNA of the CDR3 is TGCGCCAGCAGCAGGACAGGTGATGCAGGCTATGGCTACACCTTC.

This chain uses TRBV11-3 with TRBJ2-3; possibly TRBD2 for D (6 bases). Germline V gene lookup returns CDR1 SGHNT and CDR2 YENEEA. The CDR3 totals 16 residues. V lost 1 base, J lost 1 base, and 12 bases lay in between. The CDR3 protein is CASSLGAPGGTDTQYF. In nucleotides, the CDR3 is TGTGCCAGCAGCTTAGGGGCGCCGGGGGGCACAGATACGCAGTATTTT.

The chain employs TRBV27 and TRBJ2-5; tentative D call: TRBD2 (5 bases). Trimming took off 2 bases at V and 2 bases at J, with 6 bases between the two ends. Germline V lookup: CDR1 MNHEY, CDR2 SMNVEV (reference sequence). This CDR3 is built from 13 residues. The CDR3 protein is CASSLRGQETQYF. The CDR3, as DNA: TGTGCCAGCAGTTTACGGGGTCAAGAGACCCAGTACTTC.

The genes are TRBV5-4 and TRBJ2-7; 7 bases agree with TRBD2. Germline V gives CDR1 SGHNT, CDR2 YYREEE (reference sequence). The CDR3 has 15 residues. V was pared by 3 bases and J by 4 bases, with 10 bases of the junction left unmatched. The CDR3 reads CASSSQGGRGYEQYF. The CDR3 nucleotides read TGTGCCAGCAGCTCTCAGGGCGGGAGAGGTTACGAGCAGTACTTC.

The rearrangement links TRBV5-5 to TRBJ2-5; D ambiguous. This CDR3 has 17 amino acids. Trimming stripped 2 bases from V and 1 base from J, with 18 bases between. CDR1 is SGHKS and CDR2 is YYEKEE in the germline V gene (reference sequence). CDR3 residues: CASSFPEKPIIQETQYF. CDR3 DNA: TGTGCCAGCAGCTTTCCAGAGAAACCTATTATCCAAGAGACCCAGTACTTC.

In this sample, this clone turned up a few times. The chain recombines TRBV5-1 with TRBJ1-1, with D possibly TRBD1 on 5 matching bases. The V and J ends lost 0 bases and 2 bases respectively, with 8 bases between them. The CDR3 extends over 14 amino acids. Germline V gene data show CDR1 as SGHRS and CDR2 as YFSETQ. CDR3 sequence reads: CASSLGTFNTEAFF. As DNA, the CDR3 is TGCGCCAGCAGCTTGGGGACATTCAACACTGAAGCTTTCTTT.

The chain joins TRBV5-4 to TRBJ2-7; no clear D gene. The CDR3 loop spans 13 amino acids. The V gene's germline CDR1 is SGHNT and CDR2 YYREEE (reference sequence). V gave up 0 bases and J gave up 7 bases, with 11 bases separating them. Here the CDR3 DNA reads TGTGCCAGCAGCTTGGTGGTGGAGACAGAGCAGTACTTC. The encoded protein is CASSLVVETEQYF.

The rearrangement links TRBV30 to TRBJ1-4; 10 bases align to TRBD1. The germline V gene has CDR1 GTSNPN and CDR2 SVGIG (reference sequence). J gave up 5 bases and V 5 bases, and 2 bases lay outside the gene matches. The CDR3 spans 13 residues. The CDR3 DNA is TGTGCCTGGGGGGGACAGGGGAATGAAAAACTGTTTTTT. Protein product: CAWGGQGNEKLFF.

This chain joins TRBV19 and TRBJ2-1; D is uncertain. V was cut by 1 base and J by 6 bases, with 4 bases left in between. Germline V lookup: CDR1 LNHDA, CDR2 SQIVND (reference sequence). This CDR3 comprises 12 residues. CDR3 nucleotides: TGTGCCAGTAGTATAGTGGGCAATGAGCAGTTCTTC. Its translation: CASSIVGNEQFF.

The chain carries TRBV7-2 and TRBJ2-1; D tentatively fits TRBD1 or TRBD2 (6 bases each). V lost 5 bases, J lost 2 bases, and 13 bases lay in between. This CDR3 has 15 residues. Germline CDR1 SGHTA, CDR2 FQGNSA. The CDR3 here is CASSVPGAAYNEQFF. The CDR3 DNA is TGTGCCAGCAGCGTGCCGGGGGCAGCCTACAATGAGCAGTTCTTC.

In its sample, this clone was seen once. The chain is built from TRBV7-6 and TRBJ2-3; D perhaps matches TRBD1 (6 bases). V lost 6 bases to trimming and J lost 2 bases, with 15 bases between them. Germline V gene data show CDR1 as SGHVS and CDR2 as FNYEAQ. The CDR3 totals 15 residues. CDR3 protein: CASSSTDSPTDTQYF. The CDR3 bases are TGTGCCAGCAGTTCGACGGACAGTCCCACAGATACGCAGTATTTT.

With regard to this clone: A junction boundary mismatches the germline segment, possibly from a read error. In the same sample, other DNA sequences code for this CDR3. The V and J genes are TRBV7-2 and TRBJ2-1, with 10 bases fitting TRBD2. In germline, CDR1 is SGHTA, CDR2 FQGNSA. The CDR3 runs to 15 residues. The CDR3 region is CASSSQRGGKNEQFF. The CDR3 DNA is TGTGCCAGCAGCTCCCAGCGGGGGGGCAAGAATGAGCAATTCTTC. The full variable domain, its missing parts supplied by reference TRBV7-2 and TRBJ2-1, is GAGVSQSPSNKVTEKGKDVELRCDPISGHTALYWYRQSLGQGLEFLIYFQGNSAPDKSGLPSDRFSAERTGGSVSTLTIQRTQQEDSAVYLCASSSQRGGKNEQFFGPGTRLTVL.

CDR3 bases: TGTGCCAGCAGTACAGGGGCAGATACGCAGTATTTT. This codes for CASSTGADTQYF. The genes are TRBV2 and TRBJ2-3, with 7 nucleotides matching TRBD1. The V and J ends lost 5 bases and 4 bases, in that order; junction bases with no gene match: 0. The germline gives CDR1 SNHLY, CDR2 FYNNEI. This CDR3 spans 12 amino acids.

This chain uses TRBV19 with TRBJ2-3, with D unresolved. The germline V gene encodes CDR1 LNHDA and CDR2 SQIVND (reference sequence). This CDR3 region has 12 residues. V was cut by 5 bases and J by 4 bases, with 7 bases left in between. The CDR3 nucleotides read TGTGCCAGTAGTCTTCAACCAGATACGCAGTATTTT. It codes for CASSLQPDTQYF.

CDR3 loop: CASSYEAYEQYF. The CDR3 DNA sequence: TGTGCCAGCAGTTACGAGGCGTACGAGCAGTACTTC. The V gene is TRBV6-6, the J gene TRBJ2-7; D is undetermined. V was pared by 2 bases and J by 4 bases, with 6 bases between. The germline CDR1 and CDR2 sequences are MNHNY and SVGAGI (reference sequence). This CDR3 has 12 residues.

The chain uses TRBV6-5 and TRBJ2-3; 14 bases line up with TRBD2. The CDR3 contains 14 residues. The V gene's germline CDR1 is MNHEY and CDR2 SVGAGI. The ends lost 2 bases at V and 12 bases at J; junction bases unmatched: 4. The CDR3 protein is CASSYPGTSGRQYF. The DNA for the CDR3 is TGTGCCAGCAGTTACCCCGGGACTAGCGGGAGACAGTATTTT.